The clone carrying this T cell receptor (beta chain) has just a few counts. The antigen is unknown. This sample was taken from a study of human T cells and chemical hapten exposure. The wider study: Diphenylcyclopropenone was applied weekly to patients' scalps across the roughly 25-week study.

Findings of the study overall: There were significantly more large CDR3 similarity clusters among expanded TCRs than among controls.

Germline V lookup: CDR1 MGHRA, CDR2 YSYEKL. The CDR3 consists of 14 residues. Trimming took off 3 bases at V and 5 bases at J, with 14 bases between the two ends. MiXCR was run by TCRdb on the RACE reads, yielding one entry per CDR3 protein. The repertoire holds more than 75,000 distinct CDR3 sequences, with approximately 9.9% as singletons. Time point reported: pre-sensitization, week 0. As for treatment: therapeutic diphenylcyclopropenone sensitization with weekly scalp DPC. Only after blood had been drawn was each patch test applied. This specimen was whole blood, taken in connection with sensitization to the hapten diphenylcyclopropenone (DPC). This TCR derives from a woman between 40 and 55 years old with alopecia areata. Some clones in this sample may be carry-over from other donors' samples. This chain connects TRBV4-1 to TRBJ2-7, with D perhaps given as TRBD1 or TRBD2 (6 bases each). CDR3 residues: CASSQGGQTNEQYF. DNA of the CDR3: TGCGCCAGCAGCCAGGGAGGACAGACCAACGAGCAGTACTTC.